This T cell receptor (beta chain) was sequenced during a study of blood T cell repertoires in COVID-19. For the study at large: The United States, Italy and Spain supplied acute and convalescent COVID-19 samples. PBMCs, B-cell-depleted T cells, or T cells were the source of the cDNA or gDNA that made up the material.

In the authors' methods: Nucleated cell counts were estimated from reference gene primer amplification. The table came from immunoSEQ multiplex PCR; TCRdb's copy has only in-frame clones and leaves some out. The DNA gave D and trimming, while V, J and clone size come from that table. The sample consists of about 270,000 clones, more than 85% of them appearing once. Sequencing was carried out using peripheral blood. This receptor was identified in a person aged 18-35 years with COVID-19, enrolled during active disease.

The CDR3 protein is CASSSSGTGVSGNTIYF. In nucleotides, the CDR3 is TGTGCCAGCAGCTCTTCCGGGACAGGGGTCTCTGGAAACACCATATATTTT. V gene TRBV7-8 combines with J gene TRBJ1-3; TRBD1 agrees at 10 bases. V was clipped by 4 bases and J by 0 bases; unmatched bases: 6. The germline gives CDR1 SGHVS, CDR2 FQNEAQ. The CDR3 is 17 residues long.